Listed here are 11 T cell receptor beta chains from one sample, sequenced in a study of blood T cell repertoires in COVID-19. Measured with immunoSEQ multiplex PCR; TCRdb has only the in-frame clones, and not every one. The table lists about 220,000 clones, 75% to 90% of them singletons, with about 3% in the top ten. The material sequenced was peripheral blood. The receptors originated from a woman aged 25-40 years who had recovered from COVID-19.

The gene calls are TRBV13 and TRBJ1-2, with D perhaps matching TRBD1 (5 bases). Germline-derived CDR1 and CDR2 are PRHDT and FYEKMQ (reference sequence). V was shortened by 5 bases and J by 3 bases, with 16 bases between the two germline ends. This CDR3 is 15 amino acids long. The CDR3 is CASSPRGEGHYGYTF. CDR3 bases: TGTGCCAGCAGCCCCCGGGGGGAAGGTCACTATGGCTACACCTTC.

The gene calls are TRBV11-2 and TRBJ2-5; TRBD1 is a possible D gene (7 bases). V lost 0 bases to trimming and J lost 0 bases, with 17 bases between them. Germline V gene lookup returns CDR1 SGHAT and CDR2 FQNNGV. This CDR3 has 18 amino acids. CDR3 nucleotide sequence: TGTGCCAGCAGCTTAGATTGGAGGGGGCCTAAGTACCAAGAGACCCAGTACTTC. This sequence encodes CASSLDWRGPKYQETQYF.

The chain joins TRBV7-2 to TRBJ1-5; TRBD1 is a possible D gene (5 bases). The CDR3 is 14 residues long. Germline V gene sequence: CDR1 SGHTA, CDR2 FQGNSA. Trimming shortened V by 0 bases and J by 5 bases, and 8 bases separated the two germline ends. CDR3 nucleotide sequence: TGTGCCAGCAGCTTAGCAGGGGCCGATCAGCCCCAGCATTTT. Translating gives CASSLAGADQPQHF.

The CDR3 DNA is TGCGCCAGCAGCCGTAGCGGCTTTGCGCAATCCACAGATACGCAGTATTTT. As protein: CASSRSGFAQSTDTQYF. The chain carries TRBV4-3 and TRBJ2-3; D may be TRBD2 (6 bases). From germline, CDR1 is LGHNA and CDR2 YSLEER. The CDR3 contains 17 residues. V was cut by 4 bases and J by 2 bases, with 19 bases left in between.

The V and J genes are TRBV7-2 and TRBJ2-2, with D maybe TRBD2 (6 bases). This CDR3 spans 18 amino acids. V shed 1 base and J shed 4 bases, with 19 bases lying between them. CDR1 is SGHTA, CDR2 FQGNSA, per germline. The chain's CDR3 is CASSLEGAGFPSTGELFF. The CDR3 region has the DNA TGTGCCAGCAGCTTAGAAGGGGCGGGGTTTCCCTCCACCGGGGAGCTGTTTTTT.

Concerning this clone: Other DNA sequences in this sample translate to the same CDR3. The chain carries TRBV5-1 and TRBJ2-1; 9 nucleotides match TRBD1. V lost 0 bases and J lost 6; bases outside the gene matches: 1. There are 14 residues in the CDR3. Germline CDR1 and CDR2: SGHRS and YFSETQ. CDR3 amino acids: CASSLGQGGNEQFF. The CDR3, as DNA: TGCGCCAGCAGCTTGGGACAGGGGGGCAATGAGCAGTTCTTC.

The genes are TRBV27 and TRBJ2-1, with D perhaps matching TRBD2 (7 bases). V lost 4 bases to trimming and J lost 5 bases, with 12 bases between them. The CDR3 runs to 14 residues. Per the germline V gene, CDR1 is MNHEY and CDR2 is SMNVEV (reference sequence). This CDR3 is CASSWGGQDNEQFF. Here the CDR3 DNA reads TGTGCCAGCAGTTGGGGGGGCCAGGACAATGAGCAGTTCTTC.

This rearrangement joins TRBV10-3 to TRBJ2-3; 7 bases agree with TRBD1. V lost 6 bases and J lost 1; bases outside the gene matches: 7. CDR1 is ENHRY, CDR2 SYGVKD, per germline. This CDR3 comprises 15 residues. CDR3 loop: CAISRDSSGTDTQYF. CDR3 sequence (DNA): TGTGCCATCAGCCGGGACAGCTCCGGCACAGATACGCAGTATTTT.

CDR3 amino acids: CASSEVRGRETQYF. CDR3 coding DNA: TGTGCCAGCAGTGAAGTCAGGGGGCGTGAGACCCAGTACTTC. The V call is TRBV6-1, the J call TRBJ2-5; 8 bases match TRBD1. Germline V gene lookup returns CDR1 MNHNS and CDR2 SASEGT. This CDR3 is built from 14 residues. Trimming at V came to 1 base and at J to 5 bases, leaving 3 bases not matched to a gene.

The chain combines TRBV7-9 with TRBJ2-2; 7 nucleotides match TRBD2. Germline lookup yields CDR1 SEHNR and CDR2 FQNEAQ (reference sequence). This CDR3 comprises 16 residues. V shed 5 bases and J 4 bases; nucleotides not matched to a gene: 10. This chain's CDR3 is CASSPMGGGPTGELFF. Written as DNA, the CDR3 is TGTGCCAGCAGCCCCATGGGGGGGGGACCCACCGGGGAGCTGTTTTTT.

The gene calls are TRBV5-6 and TRBJ2-7; 9 nucleotides agree with TRBD1. Germline V CDR1 and CDR2: SGHDT, YYEEEE. Unmatched junction bases numbered 4, after V lost 4 bases and J lost 5 bases. There are 13 residues in the CDR3. CDR3 amino acids: CASSRRDRDEQYF. Written as DNA, the CDR3 is TGTGCCAGCAGCAGACGGGACAGGGACGAGCAGTACTTC.